Below, 28 T cell receptor beta chains from the same sample are listed, as sequenced in a study of blood T cells in healthy people across ages. Sample-barcoded 5' priming and a J-beta primer mix drove a second PCR of about 7 to 12 cycles. From the 5' RACE reads, TCRdb called clonotypes with MiXCR, one entry per CDR3 protein. There are 700,000 to 800,000 distinct CDR3 sequences in the sample; approximately 39% occur only once, and 20% to 25% lies in the top ten. What was sequenced was blood. These TCRs come from a woman aged 55 to 70 in good health.

This clonotype was observed once. The chain is built from TRBV3-1 and TRBJ1-3; D possibly corresponds to TRBD1 (6 bases). The V and J ends lost 5 bases and 0 bases respectively, with 17 bases between them. Germline loops: CDR1 LGHDT, CDR2 YNNKEL (reference sequence). The CDR3 runs 17 residues. CDR3 loop: CASSFTRTVFSGNTIYF. The CDR3, as DNA: TGTGCCAGCAGCTTCACCAGGACAGTCTTCTCTGGAAACACCATATATTTT.

This clonotype was counted a single time. The gene calls are TRBV4-2 and TRBJ1-1, with D unclear. CDR3 length equals 18 residues. CDR1 LGHNA and CDR2 YNFKEQ come from the germline V gene. Trimming pared 1 base from V and 6 bases from J, leaving 24 bases between. This CDR3 reads CASSQASGRSVPLAEAFF. CDR3 nucleotide sequence: TGTGCCAGCAGCCAAGCGTCAGGCAGAAGCGTCCCCTTGGCTGAAGCTTTCTTT.

The rearrangement links TRBV28 to TRBJ2-7; 9 bases map to TRBD2. Germline CDR1 reads MDHEN; CDR2 reads SYDVKM. This CDR3 spans 15 amino acids. V gave up 5 bases and J gave up 5 bases; unmatched junction bases: 10. CDR3 in amino acids: CASSGLQRGVDEQYF. Written as DNA, the CDR3 is TGTGCCAGCAGTGGCCTCCAGCGGGGGGTAGACGAGCAGTACTTC. The full variable domain, with the rest looked up from reference TRBV28 and TRBJ2-7, is DVKVTQSSRYLVKRTGEKVFLECVQDMDHENMFWYRQDPGLGLRLIYFSYDVKMKEKGDIPEGYSVSREKKERFSLILESASTNQTSMYLCASSGLQRGVDEQYFGPGTRLTVT.

This chain connects TRBV4-1 to TRBJ1-4; the D is unclear. Trimming took off 0 bases at V and 0 bases at J, with 11 bases between the two ends. The CDR3 loop spans 17 amino acids. CDR1 is MGHRA and CDR2 is YSYEKL in the germline V gene. CDR3 sequence: CASSQDRRTTTNEKLFF. The CDR3 region has the DNA TGCGCCAGCAGCCAAGATCGCAGGACGACAACTAATGAAAAACTGTTTTTT.

This sequence joins TRBV2 and TRBJ2-5, with 9 bases lining up with TRBD1. Germline CDR1 SNHLY, CDR2 FYNNEI. With V trimmed by 5 bases and J by 4 bases, 5 bases remained unmatched. This CDR3 has 14 residues. The CDR3 nucleotides are TGTGCCAGCAGTAAAAACAGGGGGCGAGAGACCCAGTACTTC. It yields the protein CASSKNRGRETQYF.

The chain joins TRBV28 to TRBJ1-2; D is undetermined. CDR3 length: 11 residues. CDR1 MDHEN and CDR2 SYDVKM come from the germline V gene. Trimming took 7 bases from V and 4 from J, leaving 7 bases between them. The CDR3 loop is CASTSGYGYTF. CDR3 in DNA: TGTGCCAGCACCTCCGGCTATGGCTACACCTTC.

This chain connects TRBV7-9 to TRBJ1-2; no clear D. Trimming shortened V by 5 bases and J by 4 bases, and 20 bases separated the two germline ends. Per the germline V gene, CDR1 is SEHNR and CDR2 is FQNEAQ (reference sequence). This CDR3 has 16 amino acids. The CDR3 DNA sequence: TGTGCCAGCAGCCCTCCCGGGGAAAGTTTCGTCTATGGCTACACCTTC. It specifies CASSPPGESFVYGYTF. Looking up the rest from reference TRBV7-9 and TRBJ1-2 gives the full variable domain: DTGVSQNPRHKITKRGQNVTFRCDPISEHNRLYWYRQTLGQGPEFLTYFQNEAQLEKSRLLSDRFSAERPKGSFSTLEIQRTEQGDSAMYLCASSPPGESFVYGYTFGSGTRLTVV.

The chain combines TRBV29-1 with TRBJ2-1; D uncertain. Looked up from germline, CDR1 is SQVTM and CDR2 is ANQGSEA. V was pared by 3 bases and J by 1 base, with 10 bases between. This CDR3 spans 14 amino acids. The CDR3 DNA reads TGCAGCGTTGACGGCAGGCCGTCCTACAATGAGCAGTTCTTC. It specifies CSVDGRPSYNEQFF.

This clonotype was seen a few times. The gene calls are TRBV30 and TRBJ2-3, with 11 bases lining up with TRBD2. J lost 2 bases, V lost 2 bases, and 6 bases had no gene match. The CDR3 is 16 residues long. The germline V gene has CDR1 GTSNPN and CDR2 SVGIG (reference sequence). The CDR3 DNA reads TGTGCCTGGAGTCAGGGACTAGCGGTGTACACAGATACGCAGTATTTT. Translated, it gives CAWSQGLAVYTDTQYF.

This clonotype appeared a single time. One end of the junction varies from germline; a read error may be responsible. The chain recombines TRBV10-3 with TRBJ2-2, with 10 bases matching TRBD1. The germline gives CDR1 ENHRY, CDR2 SYGVKD. The CDR3 covers 17 residues. The CDR3 coding sequence is TGTGCCATCAGTGAGCGAACCGGGACAGGGGACACCAGGGAGCTGTTTTTT. Its protein is CAISERTGTGDTRELFF.

In this sample, this clonotype turned up a few times. This chain uses TRBV7-2 with TRBJ2-7; perhaps TRBD2 as D (6 bases). Between the trimmed V and J ends, which lost 4 bases and 7 bases, there was a span of 17 bases. The germline V gene encodes CDR1 SGHTA and CDR2 FQGNSA. This CDR3 contains 14 residues. CDR3 sequence (DNA): TGTGCCAGCAGCTCCGCGGGGCTAGCTAAGGAGCAGTACTTC. This codes for CASSSAGLAKEQYF.

The chain links TRBV4-2 to TRBJ2-2, with D unclear. The CDR3 runs 16 residues. V was cut by 0 bases and J by 0 bases, with 8 bases left in between. The germline V gene encodes CDR1 LGHNA and CDR2 YNFKEQ. The CDR3 sequence is CASSQELVPNTGELFF. CDR3 DNA sequence: TGTGCCAGCAGCCAAGAACTGGTCCCGAACACCGGGGAGCTGTTTTTT.

This rearrangement joins TRBV6-5 to TRBJ1-2, with D perhaps TRBD1 (5 bases). Trimming took 6 bases from V and 6 from J, leaving 14 bases between them. Germline V gene sequence: CDR1 MNHEY, CDR2 SVGAGI. The CDR3 has 13 residues. For the CDR3, the DNA is TGTGCCAGCAGCCCGCGACAGCCTGATGGCTACACCTTC. It translates to CASSPRQPDGYTF.

The chain recombines TRBV9 with TRBJ2-3; the D call may be TRBD1 or TRBD2 (5 bases each). CDR1 and CDR2 from the germline V gene are SGDLS and YYNGEE. This CDR3 has 15 amino acids. The V and J ends lost 4 bases and 3 bases respectively, with 15 bases between them. The CDR3 region is CASSYLQEGTDTQYF. The CDR3, as DNA: TGTGCCAGCAGCTACCTACAAGAGGGGACAGATACGCAGTATTTT.

The gene calls are TRBV20-1 and TRBJ2-1; 7 positions match TRBD1. The germline V gene encodes CDR1 DFQATT and CDR2 SNEGSKA (reference sequence). This CDR3 region has 12 residues. Trimming removed 6 bases from V and 5 bases from J; junction bases left unmatched: 4. CDR3 loop: CSARGQHNEQFF. The CDR3 bases are TGCAGTGCCAGGGGACAGCACAATGAGCAGTTCTTC.

The gene calls are TRBV28 and TRBJ2-7, with TRBD1 matching over 7 bases. Germline lookup yields CDR1 MDHEN and CDR2 SYDVKM. V lost 5 bases to trimming and J lost 2 bases; unmatched junction nucleotides: 9. This CDR3 comprises 15 residues. CDR3 in DNA: TGTGCCAGCAGTAAACCAACAGGGGTCCCCTACGAGCAGTACTTC. It specifies CASSKPTGVPYEQYF.

The chain combines TRBV4-2 with TRBJ2-7; 7 nucleotides align to TRBD2. In germline, CDR1 is LGHNA, CDR2 YNFKEQ. This CDR3 is built from 16 residues. Germline trimming cut 0 bases from V and 1 base from J; bases unmatched to any gene: 6. CDR3 amino acids: CASSQEGGSSSYEQYF. Written as DNA, the CDR3 is TGTGCCAGCAGCCAAGAGGGCGGGAGCTCGTCCTACGAGCAGTACTTC.

Only a few counts were recorded for this clonotype. The gene calls are TRBV15 and TRBJ2-5; D might be TRBD1 (5 bases). CDR3 length: 14 amino acids. The V end was cut by 3 bases, the J end by 3 bases, with 11 bases between. Germline CDR1 LNHNV, CDR2 YYDKDF (reference sequence). The CDR3, as DNA: TGTGCCACCAGCAGCCAGGGAAAGGAAGAGACCCAGTACTTC. It translates to CATSSQGKEETQYF.

This clonotype was counted ten times or more. This rearrangement joins TRBV7-2 to TRBJ1-2; maybe TRBD1 (6 bases). Germline CDR1 reads SGHTA; CDR2 reads FQGNSA. The CDR3 covers 12 residues. With 6 bases removed from V and 7 bases from J, the gap between germline ends came to 12 bases. This CDR3 reads CASSRGQLGYTF. CDR3 coding DNA: TGTGCCAGCAGTCGAGGACAGCTTGGCTACACCTTC.

Turning to this clonotype: Just one base apart from a much larger clone, this may be a read error. This chain joins TRBV4-1 and TRBJ2-5; D not resolved. The length of the CDR3 is 12 residues. Trimming removed 0 bases from V and 7 bases from J, with 6 bases in between. CDR1 MGHRA and CDR2 YSYEKL come from the germline V gene. The CDR3 DNA reads as TGCGCCAGCAGCCAAGAGGAAGGGACCCAGTACTTC. This translates into CASSQEEGTQYF.

There are many counts of this clonotype. The chain is built from TRBV5-5 and TRBJ2-7; maybe TRBD2 (6 bases). CDR1 is SGHKS and CDR2 is YYEKEE in the germline V gene (reference sequence). Trimming cost V 2 bases and J 0 bases, with 18 bases left between them. This CDR3 spans 17 amino acids. This CDR3 is CASSFGYEAGLSYEQYF. The CDR3 DNA is TGTGCCAGCAGCTTTGGGTATGAAGCGGGCCTCTCCTACGAGCAGTACTTC.

Note on this clonotype: Being one base from a much bigger clone, this may be a read error. The DNA is omitted, as the CDR3 cannot be located on it reliably, and the CDR3 follows TCRdb's listing. The V and J genes are TRBV29-1 and TRBJ2-7; whether TRBD1, the table's D call, matches the DNA was not checked. The CDR3 comprises 15 residues, both ends counted. CDR1 and CDR2 (germline): SQVTM, ANQGSEA. The CDR3 protein is CSVGIGTDLQETRYF.

This chain connects TRBV25-1 to TRBJ2-1, with 10 nucleotides matching TRBD2. This CDR3 is 16 amino acids long. J gave up 9 bases and V 5 bases, and 13 bases lay outside the gene matches. Per germline, CDR1 MGHDK and CDR2 SYGVNS. For the CDR3, the DNA is TGTGCCAGCAGTCCGGTAGCGGGAGGACACTTCGGTGAGCAGTTCTTC. Its protein product is CASSPVAGGHFGEQFF.

This clonotype was seen more than once but under ten times. This chain uses TRBV24-1 with TRBJ2-1; 8 nucleotides match TRBD2. V was clipped by 4 bases and J by 5 bases; unmatched bases: 12. In germline, CDR1 is KGHDR, CDR2 SFDVKD. The CDR3 loop spans 17 amino acids. In DNA form, the CDR3 reads TGTGCCACCAGTGACCGGGGGGGGCTGAGGGGGAACAATGAGCAGTTCTTC. This sequence encodes CATSDRGGLRGNNEQFF.

The CDR3 DNA sequence: TGCGCCAGCAGCTTGGGGGAAGGTCCACGGGAGACCCAGTACTTC. The encoded protein is CASSLGEGPRETQYF. The chain recombines TRBV5-1 with TRBJ2-5; D gene ambiguous. Germline V gene lookup returns CDR1 SGHRS and CDR2 YFSETQ. This CDR3 is built from 15 residues. Trimming removed 0 bases at V and 5 bases at J, with 14 bases between.

The V gene is TRBV29-1, the J gene TRBJ2-7, with 14 positions matching TRBD2. CDR1 is SQVTM, CDR2 ANQGSEA, per germline. With 3 bases clipped from V and 7 bases from J, the junction kept 8 bases outside the gene matches. This CDR3 is 15 amino acids long. The CDR3 bases are TGCAGCGTTGAGGGACTAGCGGGAGCGTACAATGAGCAGTACTTC. Amino acid sequence: CSVEGLAGAYNEQYF.

The rearrangement uses TRBV20-1 and TRBJ2-7; D possibly uses TRBD1 or TRBD2 (6 bases each). The J call is doubtful: the DNA matches TRBJ2-5 better. This CDR3 comprises 17 residues. Germline V gives CDR1 DFQATT, CDR2 SNEGSKA (reference sequence). DNA for the CDR3: TGCAGTGCCGCGACCCCCGGGGGCCGAACTTTGGGGGAGACCCAGTACTTC. This translates into CSAATPGGRTLGETQYF.

Only a few counts were recorded for this clonotype. The chain carries TRBV7-6 and TRBJ1-1, with D perhaps matching TRBD1 (6 bases). Germline CDR1 and CDR2: SGHVS and FNYEAQ. This CDR3 is 14 amino acids long. V was pared by 3 bases and J by 2 bases, with 10 bases between. In nucleotides, the CDR3 is TGTGCCAGCAGCTTCGGGGGGCTTAACACTGAAGCTTTCTTT. Protein product: CASSFGGLNTEAFF. Supplemented by reference TRBV7-6 and TRBJ1-1, the full variable domain reads GAGVSQSPRYKVTKRGQDVALRCDPISGHVSLYWYRQALGQGPEFLTYFNYEAQQDKSGLPNDRFSAERPEGSISTLTIQRTEQRDSAMYRCASSFGGLNTEAFFGQGTRLTVV.